The clone carrying this TCR beta chain was seen a handful of times. A second roughly 6 to 11 cycle PCR used barcoded and J-beta primers. Using its own MiXCR run on the 5' RACE reads, TCRdb lists one record per CDR3 protein. The repertoire consists of 650,000 or so distinct CDR3 sequences, with approximately 52% occurring once and the leading ten covering about 14%. This entry belongs to a study of blood T cells in healthy people across ages. Germline V gives CDR1 ENHRY, CDR2 SYGVKD. Trimming cost V 8 bases and J 6 bases, with 22 bases left between them. CDR3 length: 16 amino acids. The J gene is TRBJ2-2, the V gene TRBV10-3; possible D gene TRBD2, 6 bases. The sequence came from a woman of 80 years or more in good health. Sequenced: blood. CDR3 loop: CAIRRDLRGESGELFF. The CDR3, as DNA: TGTGCCATCCGGCGGGATTTGCGCGGGGAGTCCGGGGAGCTGTTTTTT.